The present entry profiles one T cell receptor (beta chain) with its context. The data were obtained in a study of blood T cell repertoires in COVID-19. Produced via immunoSEQ multiplex PCR; TCRdb's table is partial and in-frame only. This table has 180,000 or so clones, 90% appearing once. This sequence was found in a man aged 50-60 years with acute or convalescent COVID-19. Source material: peripheral blood.

CDR3 nucleotide sequence: TGTGCCAGCAGTCCCCTTAGCTACAGGGGGAATCCCTACGAGCAGTACTTC. This encodes CASSPLSYRGNPYEQYF. This rearrangement joins TRBV27 to TRBJ2-7, with 8 nucleotides matching TRBD1. CDR3 size: 17 residues. From germline, CDR1 is MNHEY and CDR2 SMNVEV (reference sequence). V shed 5 bases and J 2 bases; nucleotides not matched to a gene: 14.